Listed below are T cell receptor beta chains from one sample, sequenced in a study of blood T cells in healthy people across ages. TCRdb recomputed calls from the 5' RACE reads with MiXCR, one row per CDR3 protein. The table shows around 1.7 million distinct CDR3 sequences, with roughly 28% occurring only once. Material for sequencing was blood. These receptors all stem from a woman aged 25 to 39 in good health. Both conserved end residues are part of each CDR3. A D gene is named only where the DNA matches it firmly. Clone size, where shown, is once, few, many, or a class for clones that have expanded.

J gene: TRBJ1-2; clone size: -; D gene: -; V gene: TRBV7-3; CDR3 length: 13; CDR3 protein: CASSAGVGVGYTF; CDR3 DNA: TGTGCCAGCAGCGCCGGAGTAGGGGTAGGCTACACCTTC
J gene: TRBJ1-1; clone size: many; D gene: -; V gene: TRBV29-1; CDR3 length: 13; CDR3 protein: CSARGPVNTEAFF; CDR3 DNA: TGCAGCGCCCGGGGCCCAGTGAACACTGAAGCTTTCTTT
J gene: TRBJ1-4; clone size: few; D gene: -; V gene: TRBV4-1; CDR3 length: 14; CDR3 protein: CASSQRGGIEKLFF; CDR3 DNA: TGCGCCAGCAGCCAAAGGGGGGGCATCGAAAAACTGTTTTTT
J gene: TRBJ1-5; clone size: few; D gene: TRBD1; V gene: TRBV29-1; CDR3 length: 12; CDR3 protein: CSVSGTDQPQHF; CDR3 DNA: TGCAGCGTCTCCGGGACAGATCAGCCCCAGCATTTT
J gene: TRBJ1-5; clone size: -; D gene: -; V gene: TRBV7-9; CDR3 length: 16; CDR3 protein: CASSLNRGASNQPQHF; CDR3 DNA: TGTGCCAGCAGCTTGAACCGGGGGGCATCAAATCAGCCCCAGCATTTT
J gene: TRBJ2-5; clone size: -; D gene: -; V gene: TRBV5-4; CDR3 length: 14; CDR3 protein: CASSLKKGTETQYF; CDR3 DNA: TGTGCCAGCAGCTTGAAGAAGGGGACAGAGACCCAGTACTTC
J gene: TRBJ1-5; clone size: -; D gene: -; V gene: TRBV27; CDR3 length: 18; CDR3 protein: CASSFQGGGSKGNQPQHF; CDR3 DNA: TGTGCCAGCAGTTTCCAAGGAGGGGGGAGTAAGGGCAATCAGCCCCAGCATTTT
J gene: TRBJ2-3; clone size: few; D gene: -; V gene: TRBV5-1; CDR3 length: 13; CDR3 protein: CASRGRLTDTQYF; CDR3 DNA: TGCGCCAGCAGGGGCAGACTTACAGATACGCAGTATTTT
J gene: TRBJ2-7; clone size: few; D gene: -; V gene: TRBV7-6; CDR3 length: 18; CDR3 protein: CASSLGRRGWGATYEQYF; CDR3 DNA: TGTGCCAGCAGCTTAGGCCGTAGAGGATGGGGAGCTACCTACGAGCAGTACTTC
J gene: TRBJ2-5; clone size: few; D gene: -; V gene: TRBV10-1; CDR3 length: 16; CDR3 protein: CASSESTGQAQETQYF; CDR3 DNA: TGCGCCAGCAGTGAGTCTACAGGGCAAGCCCAAGAGACCCAGTACTTC
J gene: TRBJ2-6; clone size: few; D gene: -; V gene: TRBV27; CDR3 length: 15; CDR3 protein: CASTKGGSGANVLTF; CDR3 DNA: TGTGCCAGCACCAAAGGGGGTTCTGGGGCCAACGTCCTGACTTTC
J gene: TRBJ1-1; clone size: -; D gene: -; V gene: TRBV9; CDR3 length: 13; CDR3 protein: CASSVEGTDEAFF; CDR3 DNA: TGTGCCAGCAGCGTAGAGGGTACGGATGAAGCTTTCTTT
J gene: TRBJ1-3; clone size: -; D gene: -; V gene: TRBV11-2; CDR3 length: 16; CDR3 protein: CASSLETVLSGNTIYF; CDR3 DNA: TGTGCCAGCAGCTTGGAGACAGTCCTCTCTGGAAACACCATATATTTT
J gene: TRBJ1-5; clone size: -; D gene: -; V gene: TRBV5-1; CDR3 length: 15; CDR3 protein: CASSLDGGFNQPQHF; CDR3 DNA: TGCGCCAGCAGCTTGGACGGGGGGTTCAATCAGCCCCAGCATTTT
J gene: TRBJ2-7; clone size: -; D gene: TRBD2; V gene: TRBV12-3/TRBV12-4; CDR3 length: 16; CDR3 protein: CASSLGATSGAYEQYF; CDR3 DNA: TGTGCCAGCAGTTTAGGGGCGACTAGCGGTGCCTACGAGCAGTACTTC
J gene: TRBJ2-5; clone size: few; D gene: TRBD2; V gene: TRBV29-1; CDR3 length: 14; CDR3 protein: CSVLLAGALETQYF; CDR3 DNA: TGCAGCGTCTTATTAGCGGGAGCATTAGAGACCCAGTACTTC
J gene: TRBJ1-2; clone size: few; D gene: -; V gene: TRBV12-3/TRBV12-4; CDR3 length: 15; CDR3 protein: CASTPSASLGYGYTF; CDR3 DNA: TGTGCCAGCACCCCCAGTGCGAGTCTCGGCTATGGCTACACCTTC
J gene: TRBJ1-2; clone size: few; D gene: -; V gene: TRBV5-5; CDR3 length: 17; CDR3 protein: CASSLMSGATPNYGYTF; CDR3 DNA: TGTGCCAGCAGCTTGATGTCAGGGGCGACCCCTAACTATGGCTACACCTTC
J gene: TRBJ2-7; clone size: -; D gene: -; V gene: TRBV10-3; CDR3 length: 14; CDR3 protein: CAISAAGSLDEQYF; CDR3 DNA: TGTGCCATCAGTGCGGCAGGGAGTTTAGACGAGCAGTACTTC
J gene: TRBJ2-1; clone size: -; D gene: TRBD1; V gene: TRBV5-5; CDR3 length: 15; CDR3 protein: CASSSGQGVAYEQFF; CDR3 DNA: TGTGCCAGCAGCTCTGGACAGGGAGTTGCGTATGAGCAGTTCTTC
J gene: TRBJ2-3; clone size: many; D gene: -; V gene: TRBV29-1; CDR3 length: 13; CDR3 protein: CSVSPFSTDTQYF; CDR3 DNA: TGCAGCGTTTCCCCGTTCAGCACAGATACGCAGTATTTT
J gene: TRBJ2-1; clone size: -; D gene: -; V gene: TRBV5-5; CDR3 length: 15; CDR3 protein: CASSPGHSSYNEQFF; CDR3 DNA: TGTGCCAGCAGCCCGGGACATAGCTCCTACAATGAGCAGTTCTTC